Following are 16 T cell receptor beta chains from one sample sequenced in a study of blood T cell repertoires in COVID-19. Method: immunoSEQ multiplex PCR; TCRdb's copy keeps in-frame clones and lacks some. The table includes around 190,000 clones, around 77% detected once. Specimen: peripheral blood. The source of these receptors is a man aged 70 or older with active or convalescent COVID-19.

The V and J genes are TRBV29-1 and TRBJ2-5, with no clear D. This CDR3 is 10 amino acids long. The germline V gene encodes CDR1 SQVTM and CDR2 ANQGSEA. V dropped 6 bases and J dropped 2 bases, with 4 bases sitting between them. The CDR3 region is CSVEQETQYF. For the CDR3, the DNA is TGCAGCGTGGAGCAAGAGACCCAGTACTTC.

The rearrangement joins TRBV11-2 to TRBJ2-5; TRBD2 aligns across 9 bases. The CDR3 length is 16 residues. The trim removed 4 bases at V and 2 bases at J, leaving 8 bases unmatched. Germline V gives CDR1 SGHAT, CDR2 FQNNGV. CDR3 in DNA: TGTGCCAGCAGCTCGATTAGAAGCGGGAGGCAAGAGACCCAGTACTTC. Translated, it gives CASSSIRSGRQETQYF.

The V call is TRBV7-2, the J call TRBJ2-7, with D maybe TRBD2 (6 bases). The V gene lost 6 bases and the J gene lost 1 base, with 16 bases spanning the gap. The length of the CDR3 is 15 residues. CDR1 and CDR2 from the germline V gene are SGHTA and FQGNSA. In DNA form, the CDR3 reads TGTGCCAGCAGGTTTCGGAGGGCCAGTTCCTACGAGCAGTACTTC. Encoded protein: CASRFRRASSYEQYF. The full variable domain, in which reference TRBV7-2 and TRBJ2-7 provide the parts outside the CDR3, is GAGVSQSPSNKVTEKGKDVELRCDPISGHTALYWYRQSLGQGLEFLIYFQGNSAPDKSGLPSDRFSAERTGGSVSTLTIQRTQQEDSAVYLCASRFRRASSYEQYFGPGTRLTVT.

This clone was counted a single time. The rearrangement joins TRBV28 to TRBJ1-5; D ambiguous. CDR1 and CDR2 from the germline V gene are MDHEN and SYDVKM. CDR3 length: 12 residues. V shed 3 bases and J shed 5 bases, with 5 bases lying between them. CDR3 region: CASSFFDQPQHF. CDR3 nucleotide sequence: TGTGCCAGCAGTTTTTTCGATCAGCCCCAGCATTTT.

This chain links TRBV9 with TRBJ1-3; 9 nucleotides align to TRBD1. J lost 3 bases, V lost 5 bases, and 3 bases had no gene match. The CDR3 length is 14 residues. Germline CDR1 and CDR2: SGDLS and YYNGEE. In nucleotides, the CDR3 is TGTGCCAGCAGACAGGGGGCAGGTGGAAACACCATATATTTT. It encodes CASRQGAGGNTIYF.

V is TRBV27 and J is TRBJ1-6, with 9 bases matching TRBD1. CDR3 length: 15 amino acids. Per germline, CDR1 MNHEY and CDR2 SMNVEV (reference sequence). After removal of 5 bases from V and 7 bases from J, the junction contained 6 bases not matched to a gene. CDR3 coding DNA: TGTGCCAGCAGTGCTCGGGACAGGGACAATTCACCCCTCCACTTT. Translated, it gives CASSARDRDNSPLHF.

V is TRBV6-1 and J is TRBJ2-4, with D unresolved. Trimming left V 0 bases short and J 0 bases short, with 3 bases between. This CDR3 region has 14 residues. Germline-derived CDR1 and CDR2 are MNHNS and SASEGT. The CDR3 here is CASSEAVAKNIQYF. The DNA for the CDR3 is TGTGCCAGCAGTGAAGCCGTAGCCAAAAACATTCAGTACTTC.

The chain employs TRBV5-4 and TRBJ2-3, with unresolved D. Trimming shortened V by 1 base and J by 2 bases, and 5 bases separated the two germline ends. The CDR3 runs to 13 residues. Looked up from germline, CDR1 is SGHNT and CDR2 is YYREEE (reference sequence). In DNA form, the CDR3 reads TGTGCCAGCAGCTTGCTTAACACAGATACGCAGTATTTT. Translated: CASSLLNTDTQYF.

This clone turned up a few times. The J gene is TRBJ2-6, the V gene TRBV30; 8 bases line up with TRBD1. The CDR3 is made up of 15 amino acids. Germline CDR1 reads GTSNPN; CDR2 reads SVGIG (reference sequence). Trimming took 7 bases from V and 2 from J; bases not matched to a gene: 7. The CDR3 sequence is CASGTGEPGANVLTF. DNA of the CDR3: TGTGCCTCCGGGACAGGTGAACCTGGGGCCAACGTCCTGACTTTC.

This rearrangement joins TRBV5-4 to TRBJ1-2; TRBD1 aligns across 7 bases. J was trimmed by 9 bases and V by 3 bases; bases with no gene match: 11. The CDR3 totals 14 residues. Germline V gene data show CDR1 as SGHNT and CDR2 as YYREEE (reference sequence). The CDR3 region is CASSSKDREVSYTF. Written as DNA, the CDR3 is TGTGCCAGCAGCTCCAAAGACAGGGAGGTTAGCTACACCTTC. The entire variable domain, with the rest obtained from reference TRBV5-4 and TRBJ1-2, is as follows: ETGVTQSPTHLIKTRGQQVTLRCSSQSGHNTVSWYQQALGQGPQFIFQYYREEENGRGNFPPRFSGLQFPNYSSELNVNALELDDSALYLCASSSKDREVSYTFGSGTRLTVV.

The chain carries TRBV19 and TRBJ1-6; possible D gene TRBD1, 6 bases. Germline V lookup: CDR1 LNHDA, CDR2 SQIVND (reference sequence). CDR3 length: 15 amino acids. The V end was cut by 3 bases, the J end by 6 bases, with 12 bases between. For the CDR3, the DNA is TGTGCCAGTAGTATGCACAGGGTGAGTAATTCACCCCTCCACTTT. Translation: CASSMHRVSNSPLHF.

The chain carries TRBV4-2 and TRBJ2-1; D is unclear. Germline CDR1 and CDR2: LGHNA and YNFKEQ. The CDR3 is made up of 13 amino acids. V dropped 0 bases and J dropped 8 bases, with 8 bases sitting between them. CDR3 nucleotides: TGTGCCAGCAGCCAAGAGATGGCGGATGAGCAGTTCTTC. It is translated as CASSQEMADEQFF.

This clone has just one count. V gene TRBV27 combines with J gene TRBJ2-7; 7 bases line up with TRBD2. The CDR3 extends over 16 amino acids. Germline CDR1 is MNHEY and CDR2 is SMNVEV (reference sequence). V trimming: 2 bases; J trimming: 2 bases; junction bases outside the gene matches: 9. The DNA of the CDR3 is TGTGCCAGCAGTTTAGCAAGCCAGGGAGGGACCTACGAGCAGTACTTC. It specifies CASSLASQGGTYEQYF.

This sequence joins TRBV5-6 and TRBJ1-6; D is undetermined. Germline V gene data show CDR1 as SGHDT and CDR2 as YYEEEE. Trimming shortened V by 4 bases and J by 0 bases, and 14 bases separated the two germline ends. The length of the CDR3 is 17 residues. The CDR3 is CASSPTARNSYNSPLHF. In DNA, the CDR3 is TGTGCCAGCAGCCCCACTGCGAGGAACTCCTATAATTCACCCCTCCACTTT.

The J gene is TRBJ1-6, the V gene TRBV30; D gene uncertain. Germline CDR1 is GTSNPN and CDR2 is SVGIG (reference sequence). Trimming took off 0 bases at V and 8 bases at J, with 11 bases between the two ends. This CDR3 comprises 14 residues. In DNA form, the CDR3 reads TGTGCCTGGAGTGTACATGCGGGTGATTCACCCCTCCACTTT. Its translation: CAWSVHAGDSPLHF. The full variable domain, rest sourced from reference TRBV30 and TRBJ1-6, is SQTIHQWPATLVQPVGSPLSLECTVEGTSNPNLYWYRQAAGRGLQLLFYSVGIGQISSEVPQNLSASRPQDRQFILSSKKLLLSDSGFYLCAWSVHAGDSPLHFGNGTRLTVT.

The chain carries TRBV29-1 and TRBJ1-3, with unresolved D. The V and J ends lost 5 bases and 2 bases respectively, with 4 bases between them. Germline CDR1 SQVTM, CDR2 ANQGSEA. The CDR3 length is 11 residues. The CDR3, as DNA: TGCAGCGTTCGTGCTGGAAACACCATATATTTT. It codes for CSVRAGNTIYF. The complete variable domain, with remaining parts taken from reference TRBV29-1 and TRBJ1-3, reads SAVISQKPSRDICQRGTSLTIQCQVDSQVTMMFWYRQQPGQSLTLIATANQGSEATYESGFVIDKFPISRPNLTFSTLTVSNMSPEDSSIYLCSVRAGNTIYFGEGSWLTVV.